This T cell receptor beta chain is drawn from a study of T cell responses to AZD1222 COVID-19 vaccine. The study, taken as a whole, reports: Spike-specific TCR depth and breadth grew after two AZD1222 doses.

Some clones are missing from TCRdb's copy, which holds only in-frame ones; the method was immunoSEQ multiplex PCR. The sample includes about 64,000 clones, about 80% of them seen just once. This clone was found once. Its antigen is not identified. Pooling covered second doses at about 4 or about 12 weeks. After removal of 3 bases from V and 1 base from J, the junction contained 12 bases not matched to a gene. This CDR3 region has 18 residues. Germline assignment: CDR1 WSHSY and CDR2 SAAADI. The chain combines TRBV10-2 with TRBJ2-7, with 10 bases lining up with TRBD2. This receptor was obtained from an adult who received the AZD1222 COVID-19 vaccine. The sequencing used peripheral blood, collected 28 days after the second AZD1222 dose. In DNA form, the CDR3 reads TGCGCCAGCAGTGATGCCCGGGCTAGCGGGGGACCATCCTACGAGCAGTACTTC. Protein product: CASSDARASGGPSYEQYF.